This TCR beta chain was captured by sequencing in a study of blood T cell repertoires in COVID-19. The CDR3 covers 17 residues. Germline V CDR1 and CDR2: SGHTS, YDEGEE. V dropped 3 bases and J dropped 4; count of bases not matched to a gene: 11. Measured with immunoSEQ multiplex PCR; TCRdb has only the in-frame clones, and not every one. The table records approximately 300,000 clones, roughly 82% of them present only once. This chain connects TRBV5-8 to TRBJ2-3; 10 nucleotides agree with TRBD1. The clonotype was recovered from a woman in her fifties or sixties with acute or convalescent COVID-19. The source material was peripheral blood. CDR3 loop: CASSSTGTGAFPDTQYF. The CDR3, as DNA: TGTGCCAGCAGCTCGACGGGGACAGGGGCTTTCCCAGATACGCAGTATTTT.